Listed below are T cell receptor beta chains from one sample, sequenced in a study of glioma-infiltrating T cells. Using its own MiXCR run on the multiplex PCR reads, TCRdb lists one record per CDR3 protein. The profile covers 300,000 to 450,000 distinct CDR3 sequences, with 41% appearing a single time and approximately 12% taken by the ten largest. The sequenced sample was glioma tissue, nonneoplastic brain tissue, or PBMCs (not recorded which). Receptors originate from a human donor with low-grade glioma or glioblastoma, undergoing nonglioma brain surgery, or in good health (not recorded which). Both conserved end residues are part of each CDR3. Each record gives: CDR3 length, D gene, V gene, J gene, clone size, CDR3 protein, CDR3 DNA. A D gene is named only where the DNA matches it firmly. The size entry is marked missing in some rows and otherwise reads once, few, many or a size class.

cdr3_length: 13; d_call: TRBD1; v_call: TRBV20-1; j_call: TRBJ1-1; clone_size: .; cdr3_aa: CSASPTGDSEAFF; cdr3_nt: TGCAGTGCTAGTCCGACAGGGGATTCTGAAGCTTTCTTT
cdr3_length: 13; d_call: TRBD1; v_call: TRBV15; j_call: TRBJ2-2; clone_size: .; cdr3_aa: CATGQGYTGELFF; cdr3_nt: TGTGCCACAGGACAGGGTTATACCGGGGAGCTGTTTTTT
cdr3_length: 14; d_call: .; v_call: TRBV15; j_call: TRBJ2-2; clone_size: few; cdr3_aa: CATSRVGNTGELFF; cdr3_nt: TGTGCCACCAGCAGAGTGGGTAACACCGGGGAGCTGTTTTTT
cdr3_length: 12; d_call: .; v_call: TRBV28; j_call: TRBJ1-1; clone_size: many; cdr3_aa: CASSRGFPEAFF; cdr3_nt: TGTGCCAGCAGTCGGGGCTTCCCTGAAGCTTTCTTT
cdr3_length: 13; d_call: TRBD1; v_call: TRBV2; j_call: TRBJ1-1; clone_size: few; cdr3_aa: CASSEAGTGTPFF; cdr3_nt: TGTGCCAGCAGTGAAGCAGGGACAGGGACACCTTTCTTT
cdr3_length: 17; d_call: .; v_call: TRBV25-1; j_call: TRBJ2-2; clone_size: .; cdr3_aa: CASSDATYYANTGELFF; cdr3_nt: TGTGCCAGCAGTGATGCAACCTATTACGCGAACACCGGGGAGCTGTTTTTT
cdr3_length: 11; d_call: .; v_call: TRBV6-2/TRBV6-3; j_call: TRBJ2-1; clone_size: many; cdr3_aa: CASSYLSEQFF; cdr3_nt: TGTGCCAGCAGTTACTTGAGTGAGCAGTTCTTC
cdr3_length: 14; d_call: .; v_call: TRBV6-2/TRBV6-3; j_call: TRBJ1-2; clone_size: many; cdr3_aa: CASRESSRNYGYTF; cdr3_nt: TGTGCCAGCAGGGAAAGCTCCCGCAACTATGGCTACACCTTC
cdr3_length: 11; d_call: .; v_call: TRBV20-1; j_call: TRBJ1-1; clone_size: many; cdr3_aa: CSARQNTEAFF; cdr3_nt: TGCAGTGCTCGACAAAACACTGAAGCTTTCTTT
cdr3_length: 16; d_call: TRBD1; v_call: TRBV15; j_call: TRBJ2-3; clone_size: many; cdr3_aa: CATSRDWTGGKDTQYF; cdr3_nt: TGTGCCACCAGCAGAGATTGGACAGGGGGCAAAGATACGCAGTATTTT
cdr3_length: 16; d_call: .; v_call: TRBV4-1; j_call: TRBJ1-1; clone_size: .; cdr3_aa: CASSPLGTTENTEAFF; cdr3_nt: TGCGCCAGCAGCCCCCTAGGAACAACAGAAAACACTGAAGCTTTCTTT
cdr3_length: 13; d_call: TRBD1; v_call: TRBV6-1; j_call: TRBJ1-1; clone_size: many; cdr3_aa: CASREQGVGEAFF; cdr3_nt: TGTGCCAGTCGGGAACAGGGGGTCGGTGAAGCTTTCTTT
cdr3_length: 16; d_call: TRBD2; v_call: TRBV7-2; j_call: TRBJ2-5; clone_size: .; cdr3_aa: CASSLVHAGGQETQYF; cdr3_nt: TGTGCCAGCAGCTTAGTACATGCGGGAGGGCAAGAGACCCAGTACTTC
cdr3_length: 13; d_call: .; v_call: TRBV14; j_call: TRBJ2-7; clone_size: .; cdr3_aa: CASSPPSDPGVNF; cdr3_nt: TGTGCCAGCAGCCCCCCGTCAGACCCGGGAGTGAACTTC
cdr3_length: 15; d_call: TRBD2; v_call: TRBV6-1; j_call: TRBJ2-1; clone_size: many; cdr3_aa: CASSEGTSGSNEQFF; cdr3_nt: TGTGCCAGCAGTGAGGGGACTAGCGGGAGCAATGAGCAGTTCTTC
cdr3_length: 12; d_call: .; v_call: TRBV20-1; j_call: TRBJ2-5; clone_size: few; cdr3_aa: CSASLWEETQYF; cdr3_nt: TGCAGTGCTAGTTTGTGGGAAGAGACCCAGTACTTC
cdr3_length: 14; d_call: .; v_call: TRBV25-1; j_call: TRBJ1-2; clone_size: many; cdr3_aa: CASSEWGQNYGYTF; cdr3_nt: TGTGCCAGCAGTGAATGGGGGCAAAACTATGGCTACACCTTC
cdr3_length: 13; d_call: .; v_call: TRBV28; j_call: TRBJ2-3; clone_size: many; cdr3_aa: CASSLPGRDTQYF; cdr3_nt: TGTGCCAGCAGTTTACCAGGGCGGGATACGCAGTATTTT
cdr3_length: 15; d_call: TRBD2; v_call: TRBV7-9; j_call: TRBJ2-7; clone_size: .; cdr3_aa: CASIRTGGWGYEQYF; cdr3_nt: TGTGCCAGCATCCGTACGGGGGGATGGGGCTACGAGCAGTACTTC
cdr3_length: 19; d_call: .; v_call: TRBV27; j_call: TRBJ2-4; clone_size: few; cdr3_aa: CASSPLGRGGNLAKNIQYF; cdr3_nt: TGTGCCAGCAGTCCACTTGGCAGGGGGGGCAATTTAGCCAAAAACATTCAGTACTTC
cdr3_length: 15; d_call: .; v_call: TRBV28; j_call: TRBJ2-2; clone_size: few; cdr3_aa: CASTSGPLHTGELFF; cdr3_nt: TGTGCCAGCACCTCGGGACCCCTTCACACCGGGGAGCTGTTTTTT
cdr3_length: 11; d_call: .; v_call: TRBV6-2/TRBV6-3; j_call: TRBJ1-1; clone_size: .; cdr3_aa: CASFLNTEAFF; cdr3_nt: TGTGCCAGCTTCCTGAACACTGAAGCTTTCTTT
cdr3_length: 14; d_call: .; v_call: TRBV7-9; j_call: TRBJ2-3; clone_size: few; cdr3_aa: CASSFEGGTDTQYF; cdr3_nt: TGTGCCAGCAGCTTTGAGGGGGGGACAGATACGCAGTATTTT
cdr3_length: 13; d_call: .; v_call: TRBV7-2; j_call: TRBJ1-2; clone_size: few; cdr3_aa: CASSSQGTYGYTF; cdr3_nt: TGTGCCAGCAGCTCACAGGGAACCTATGGCTACACCTTC
cdr3_length: 14; d_call: .; v_call: TRBV6-2/TRBV6-3; j_call: TRBJ2-7; clone_size: many; cdr3_aa: CASRQPGHSYEQYF; cdr3_nt: TGTGCCAGCAGGCAACCGGGACACTCCTACGAGCAGTACTTC
cdr3_length: 13; d_call: .; v_call: TRBV27; j_call: TRBJ2-7; clone_size: many; cdr3_aa: CASGQFPGREQYF; cdr3_nt: TGTGCCAGCGGTCAATTTCCCGGGCGCGAGCAGTACTTC
cdr3_length: 13; d_call: TRBD2; v_call: TRBV5-4; j_call: TRBJ2-7; clone_size: many; cdr3_aa: CASSRDYIYEQYF; cdr3_nt: TGTGCCAGCAGCAGGGACTATATCTACGAGCAGTACTTC
cdr3_length: 14; d_call: .; v_call: TRBV7-2; j_call: TRBJ2-1; clone_size: .; cdr3_aa: CASSLDRTSDEQFF; cdr3_nt: TGTGCCAGCAGCTTAGATAGGACCAGCGATGAGCAGTTCTTC
cdr3_length: 13; d_call: .; v_call: TRBV19; j_call: TRBJ2-2; clone_size: .; cdr3_aa: CASSIRGHGEMFF; cdr3_nt: TGTGCCAGTAGTATCCGGGGTCACGGGGAGATGTTTTTT
cdr3_length: 16; d_call: TRBD2; v_call: TRBV28; j_call: TRBJ2-7; clone_size: few; cdr3_aa: CASSLRTSGRYDEQYF; cdr3_nt: TGTGCCAGCAGTTTAAGGACTAGCGGGAGGTATGACGAGCAGTACTTC
cdr3_length: 13; d_call: .; v_call: TRBV7-8; j_call: TRBJ1-1; clone_size: many; cdr3_aa: CASSLARNTEAFF; cdr3_nt: TGTGCCAGCAGCTTAGCGAGGAACACTGAAGCTTTCTTT
cdr3_length: 15; d_call: TRBD1; v_call: TRBV4-2; j_call: TRBJ2-7; clone_size: few; cdr3_aa: CASSPPDRGRNEQYF; cdr3_nt: TGTGCCAGCAGCCCGCCGGACAGGGGGCGGAACGAGCAGTACTTC
cdr3_length: 15; d_call: .; v_call: TRBV4-1; j_call: TRBJ1-1; clone_size: few; cdr3_aa: CASSRGDTLNTEAFF; cdr3_nt: TGCGCCAGCAGCCGGGGAGACACCTTGAACACTGAAGCTTTCTTT
cdr3_length: 14; d_call: .; v_call: TRBV27; j_call: TRBJ2-3; clone_size: few; cdr3_aa: CATYGLRGTDTQYF; cdr3_nt: TGTGCCACCTACGGGCTCCGGGGCACAGATACGCAGTATTTT
cdr3_length: 16; d_call: TRBD2; v_call: TRBV4-3; j_call: TRBJ2-3; clone_size: few; cdr3_aa: CASSLISGRGTDTQYF; cdr3_nt: TGCGCCAGCAGCCTCATTAGCGGGAGAGGAACAGATACGCAGTATTTT
cdr3_length: 15; d_call: TRBD2; v_call: TRBV28; j_call: TRBJ2-5; clone_size: .; cdr3_aa: CASRQPELAGETQYF; cdr3_nt: TGTGCCAGCAGACAACCGGAACTAGCGGGGGAGACCCAGTACTTC
cdr3_length: 14; d_call: TRBD1; v_call: TRBV12-3/TRBV12-4; j_call: TRBJ2-7; clone_size: few; cdr3_aa: CASSPRTGDDEQYF; cdr3_nt: TGTGCCAGCAGTCCCCGGACAGGGGACGACGAGCAGTACTTC
cdr3_length: 12; d_call: .; v_call: TRBV20-1; j_call: TRBJ2-1; clone_size: few; cdr3_aa: CSAREGVREQFF; cdr3_nt: TGCAGTGCTAGGGAGGGAGTAAGGGAGCAGTTCTTC
cdr3_length: 15; d_call: .; v_call: TRBV28; j_call: TRBJ1-1; clone_size: .; cdr3_aa: CASSGVPAGYTEAFF; cdr3_nt: TGTGCCAGCAGTGGGGTCCCGGCGGGTTACACTGAAGCTTTCTTT
cdr3_length: 16; d_call: .; v_call: TRBV6-1; j_call: TRBJ2-3; clone_size: .; cdr3_aa: CASSPWRGGRPDTQYF; cdr3_nt: TGTGCCAGCAGCCCCTGGAGGGGGGGGCGTCCAGATACGCAGTATTTT
cdr3_length: 15; d_call: TRBD2; v_call: TRBV6-2/TRBV6-3; j_call: TRBJ2-5; clone_size: .; cdr3_aa: CASSLSGRVQETQYF; cdr3_nt: TGTGCCAGCAGTCTCAGCGGGAGGGTCCAAGAGACCCAGTACTTC
cdr3_length: 13; d_call: .; v_call: TRBV28; j_call: TRBJ1-3; clone_size: few; cdr3_aa: CASSLLAGNTIYF; cdr3_nt: TGTGCCAGCAGTTTACTGGCTGGAAACACCATATATTTT
cdr3_length: 13; d_call: .; v_call: TRBV7-6; j_call: TRBJ2-1; clone_size: .; cdr3_aa: CANSLTVYNEQFF; cdr3_nt: TGTGCTAACAGCTTGACAGTATACAATGAGCAGTTCTTC
cdr3_length: 12; d_call: .; v_call: TRBV7-9; j_call: TRBJ2-7; clone_size: few; cdr3_aa: CASSLIYYEQYF; cdr3_nt: TGTGCCAGCAGCCTGATCTACTACGAGCAGTACTTC
cdr3_length: 14; d_call: .; v_call: TRBV6-1; j_call: TRBJ2-1; clone_size: many; cdr3_aa: CASSPGLPKGEQFF; cdr3_nt: TGTGCCAGCAGCCCAGGACTACCGAAGGGTGAGCAGTTCTTC
cdr3_length: 19; d_call: TRBD1; v_call: TRBV27; j_call: TRBJ1-1; clone_size: .; cdr3_aa: CASTPLQGATSTMNSEAFF; cdr3_nt: TGTGCCAGCACGCCGTTACAGGGGGCAACGAGCACGATGAACAGTGAAGCTTTCTTT
cdr3_length: 15; d_call: .; v_call: TRBV4-1; j_call: TRBJ2-1; clone_size: few; cdr3_aa: CASSQDREIYNEQFF; cdr3_nt: TGCGCCAGCAGCCAAGACAGGGAAATCTACAATGAGCAGTTCTTC
cdr3_length: 14; d_call: .; v_call: TRBV6-2/TRBV6-3; j_call: TRBJ2-1; clone_size: .; cdr3_aa: CASNFRGLYNEQFF; cdr3_nt: TGTGCCAGCAATTTCCGGGGGCTGTACAATGAGCAGTTCTTC
cdr3_length: 13; d_call: .; v_call: TRBV7-9; j_call: TRBJ1-2; clone_size: few; cdr3_aa: CASTPQFNYGYTF; cdr3_nt: TGTGCCAGCACCCCCCAGTTTAACTATGGCTACACCTTC
cdr3_length: 15; d_call: TRBD1; v_call: TRBV6-1; j_call: TRBJ1-2; clone_size: many; cdr3_aa: CASSTMTGGSYGYTF; cdr3_nt: TGTGCCAGCAGTACGATGACAGGGGGATCCTATGGCTACACCTTC
cdr3_length: 20; d_call: TRBD2; v_call: TRBV15; j_call: TRBJ2-1; clone_size: .; cdr3_aa: CATSRVGGTSGVISYNEQFF; cdr3_nt: TGTGCCACCAGCCGGGTTGGGGGGACTAGCGGAGTAATCAGCTACAATGAGCAGTTCTTC
cdr3_length: 14; d_call: .; v_call: TRBV7-9; j_call: TRBJ1-2; clone_size: .; cdr3_aa: CASSRGGLGYGYTF; cdr3_nt: TGTGCCAGCTCCCGAGGGGGTTTAGGGTATGGCTACACCTTC
cdr3_length: 14; d_call: TRBD1; v_call: TRBV28; j_call: TRBJ1-1; clone_size: .; cdr3_aa: CASSSGGGNTEAFF; cdr3_nt: TGTGCCAGCAGTTCAGGGGGCGGGAACACTGAAGCTTTCTTT
cdr3_length: 16; d_call: .; v_call: TRBV20-1; j_call: TRBJ1-6; clone_size: .; cdr3_aa: CSARAAVLGRSSPLHF; cdr3_nt: TGCAGTGCTAGAGCTGCGGTTCTGGGCAGAAGTTCACCCCTCCACTTT
cdr3_length: 13; d_call: .; v_call: TRBV20-1; j_call: TRBJ2-7; clone_size: .; cdr3_aa: CSARGVGMNEQYF; cdr3_nt: TGCAGTGCTAGAGGGGTGGGGATGAACGAGCAGTACTTC